The 23 T cell receptor beta chains below were found in one sample sequenced in a study of technical replicates of blood from a handful of donors. Some clones are missing from TCRdb's copy, which holds only in-frame ones; the method was immunoSEQ multiplex PCR. The sample records 55,000 to 65,000 clones, 80% to 90% being singletons. The sequencing sample was made of PBMCs. The receptors derive from a human donor in good health. Some clones in this sample may be carry-over from other donors' samples.

V gene TRBV5-1 combines with J gene TRBJ1-2, with D maybe TRBD1 (5 bases). Deletions cut 4 bases from V and 1 base from J, with 14 bases between. The length of the CDR3 is 15 residues. CDR1 is SGHRS and CDR2 is YFSETQ in the germline V gene. CDR3 residues: CASSPFRGINYGYTF. CDR3 in DNA: TGCGCCAGCAGCCCTTTTCGGGGGATTAACTATGGCTACACCTTC.

The rearrangement links TRBV7-8 to TRBJ2-7, with TRBD2 matching 8 bases. Germline V gene sequence: CDR1 SGHVS, CDR2 FQNEAQ. This CDR3 spans 16 amino acids. V was clipped by 0 bases and J by 7 bases; unmatched bases: 11. The CDR3 spells CASSLALTSGGREQYF. DNA for the CDR3: TGTGCCAGCAGCTTAGCGCTCACTAGCGGAGGGAGGGAGCAGTACTTC.

The rearrangement joins TRBV5-8 to TRBJ1-2, with D unresolved. V gave up 4 bases and J gave up 10 bases, with 14 bases separating them. Per germline, CDR1 SGHTS and CDR2 YDEGEE. The CDR3 is 12 residues long. CDR3 sequence (DNA): TGTGCCAGCAGCCGTCCCCCAGGCGCCTACACCTTC. Amino acid sequence: CASSRPPGAYTF.

The chain combines TRBV15 with TRBJ1-5, with D possibly being TRBD1 (6 bases). CDR3 size: 17 residues. V lost 1 base, J lost 1 base, and 14 bases lay in between. Germline V lookup: CDR1 LNHNV, CDR2 YYDKDF (reference sequence). The CDR3 loop reads CATSRVGQLESNQPQHF. CDR3 coding DNA: TGTGCCACCAGCAGAGTTGGACAGCTCGAAAGCAATCAGCCCCAGCATTTT.

This chain connects TRBV12-5 to TRBJ2-1, with TRBD1 as a possible D gene (6 bases). The germline CDR1 and CDR2 sequences are LGHNT and FRNRAP. The V and J ends lost 7 bases and 2 bases respectively, with 9 bases between them. The CDR3 has 13 amino acids. The CDR3 nucleotides read TGTGCTAGTGCAGGGGTAGCCTACAATGAGCAGTTCTTC. As protein: CASAGVAYNEQFF.

The V gene is TRBV6-1, the J gene TRBJ2-5; 8 bases match TRBD1. The J segment lost 7 bases and the V segment lost 2 bases, leaving 9 bases of the junction unmatched. Germline V lookup: CDR1 MNHNS, CDR2 SASEGT. This CDR3 has 15 residues. In DNA form, the CDR3 reads TGTGCCAGCAGTGAACTTGGGACAGGCGCATGGACCCAGTACTTC. It yields the protein CASSELGTGAWTQYF.

The rearrangement uses TRBV7-6 and TRBJ1-2, with D tentatively TRBD1 (5 bases). The CDR3 runs to 13 residues. Trimming stripped 2 bases from V and 6 bases from J, with 10 bases between. The germline CDR1 and CDR2 sequences are SGHVS and FNYEAQ. The CDR3 here is CASSLIGGNGYTF. The CDR3 region has the DNA TGTGCCAGCAGCTTAATCGGGGGAAATGGCTACACCTTC.

This sequence joins TRBV6-4 and TRBJ2-3; 10 positions agree with TRBD1. After removal of 6 bases from V and 1 base from J, the junction contained 4 bases not matched to a gene. This CDR3 has 15 amino acids. Germline assignment: CDR1 MRHNA and CDR2 SNTAGT. The DNA of the CDR3 is TGTGCCAGCAGCGGGACAGGGGAAGGCACAGATACGCAGTATTTT. It is translated as CASSGTGEGTDTQYF.

The chain has TRBV25-1 and TRBJ1-1; D remains unclear. The CDR3 consists of 14 residues. Germline V gene sequence: CDR1 MGHDK, CDR2 SYGVNS. V gave up 6 bases and J gave up 5 bases, with 16 bases separating them. CDR3 nucleotide sequence: TGTGCCAGCAGGGCGGTCGGGTCGGGGACTGAAGCTTTCTTT. Translating gives CASRAVGSGTEAFF.

This chain connects TRBV7-9 to TRBJ2-3; possible D gene TRBD2, 6 bases. The CDR3 loop spans 15 amino acids. Trimming stripped 1 base from V and 4 bases from J, with 12 bases between. From germline, CDR1 is SEHNR and CDR2 FQNEAQ (reference sequence). The CDR3 nucleotides are TGTGCCAGCAGCTTAGATGGAGGGTTGGCAGATACGCAGTATTTT. Translating it yields CASSLDGGLADTQYF.

The genes are TRBV11-2 and TRBJ1-3; possible D gene TRBD1, 5 bases. Trimming stripped 7 bases from V and 2 bases from J, with 15 bases between. Germline V gene data show CDR1 as SGHAT and CDR2 as FQNNGV. The CDR3 spans 15 residues. The DNA for the CDR3 is TGTGCCAGCACCCCCCTTTCGGGGGCTGGAAACACCATATATTTT. It codes for CASTPLSGAGNTIYF.

This clone came up a few times. V and J are TRBV6-5 and TRBJ1-5, with D perhaps matching TRBD1 (5 bases). This CDR3 comprises 14 residues. V was pared by 4 bases and J by 3 bases, with 10 bases between. Germline lookup yields CDR1 MNHEY and CDR2 SVGAGI. The CDR3 reads CASSSRQNNQPQHF. The CDR3 DNA is TGTGCCAGCAGTTCAAGACAGAACAATCAGCCCCAGCATTTT.

V gene TRBV2 combines with J gene TRBJ2-5, with TRBD1 as a possible D gene (6 bases). CDR1 and CDR2 (germline): SNHLY, FYNNEI. The CDR3 is 14 residues long. V gave up 4 bases and J gave up 4 bases, with 13 bases separating them. The CDR3 reads CASSAQGRVETQYF. Written as DNA, the CDR3 is TGTGCCAGCAGTGCGCAGGGGCGAGTAGAGACCCAGTACTTC.

The V call is TRBV5-4, the J call TRBJ2-7; possibly TRBD2 for D (5 bases). The V and J ends lost 1 base and 1 base respectively, with 12 bases between them. In germline, CDR1 is SGHNT, CDR2 YYREEE (reference sequence). The CDR3 is 15 amino acids. The CDR3 loop reads CASSLYGDSSYEQYF. CDR3 nucleotides: TGTGCCAGCAGCTTGTACGGGGATTCATCCTACGAGCAGTACTTC.

The chain has TRBV30 and TRBJ2-3; the match to TRBD2 covers 11 bases. The germline V gene has CDR1 GTSNPN and CDR2 SVGIG (reference sequence). This CDR3 comprises 14 residues. Trimming took 3 bases from V and 4 from J; bases not matched to a gene: 3. The DNA of the CDR3 is TGTGCCTGGAGCACTAGCGGGAGTGCAGATACGCAGTATTTT. This translates into CAWSTSGSADTQYF. The variable domain in full, with the rest retrieved from reference TRBV30 and TRBJ2-3, is SQTIHQWPATLVQPVGSPLSLECTVEGTSNPNLYWYRQAAGRGLQLLFYSVGIGQISSEVPQNLSASRPQDRQFILSSKKLLLSDSGFYLCAWSTSGSADTQYFGPGTRLTVL.

This chain uses TRBV9 with TRBJ2-7, with a possible D match to TRBD2 (6 bases). The CDR3 covers 15 residues. Germline V gene lookup returns CDR1 SGDLS and CDR2 YYNGEE. Trimming removed 3 bases from V and 7 bases from J, with 20 bases in between. This CDR3 reads CASSAGVADRGEQYF. The DNA for the CDR3 is TGTGCCAGCAGCGCGGGGGTGGCGGACCGGGGTGAGCAGTACTTC.

The genes are TRBV4-1 and TRBJ2-5, with D unclear. The CDR3 totals 14 residues. Germline V gene data show CDR1 as MGHRA and CDR2 as YSYEKL. With 2 bases removed from V and 1 base from J, the gap between germline ends came to 8 bases. The CDR3 DNA follows: TGCGCCAGCAGCCAATTACAGTTCCAAGAGACCCAGTACTTC. It codes for CASSQLQFQETQYF.

This clone was detected only a few times. The chain uses TRBV4-2 and TRBJ1-5; 7 bases align to TRBD1. Per germline, CDR1 LGHNA and CDR2 YNFKEQ. The CDR3 is 14 amino acids. Trimming removed 3 bases from V and 3 bases from J; junction bases left unmatched: 2. This CDR3 reads CASSQGQSNQPQHF. CDR3 nucleotide sequence: TGTGCCAGCAGCCAGGGACAGTCCAATCAGCCCCAGCATTTT.

As for this clone: The junction shows a germline mismatch at one end, possibly a read error. The CDR3 spells CASSVSGYPTVF. DNA for the CDR3: TGTGCCAGCAGTGTCTCCGGCTACCCGACTGTCTTC. The J gene is TRBJ2-1, the V gene TRBV6-5; D gene ambiguous. Germline V gene lookup returns CDR1 MNHEY and CDR2 SVGAGI. This CDR3 spans 12 amino acids.

This sequence joins TRBV6-5 and TRBJ1-6; TRBD1 agrees at 7 bases. This CDR3 is 13 amino acids long. The germline V gene has CDR1 MNHEY and CDR2 SVGAGI. V shed 6 bases and J 10 bases; nucleotides not matched to a gene: 6. As DNA, the CDR3 is TGTGCCAGCAGAGGACAGGAGGGATCACCCCTCCACTTT. This gives the protein CASRGQEGSPLHF.

The chain couples TRBV7-3 to TRBJ2-3; 7 bases match TRBD1. This CDR3 comprises 13 residues. Germline loops: CDR1 SGHTA, CDR2 FQGTGA. V shed 5 bases and J 12 bases; nucleotides not matched to a gene: 11. The DNA for the CDR3 is TGTGCCAGCAGCAAAGGGGGCGGCACGGGTCAGTATTTT. Its protein is CASSKGGGTGQYF.

This rearrangement joins TRBV5-4 to TRBJ2-5, with 7 positions matching TRBD1. Germline CDR1 reads SGHNT; CDR2 reads YYREEE (reference sequence). Germline trimming cut 4 bases from V and 7 bases from J; bases unmatched to any gene: 4. The CDR3 has 12 amino acids. This chain's CDR3 is CASSDYRGTQYF. DNA of the CDR3: TGTGCCAGCAGCGACTACAGGGGGACCCAGTACTTC.

The chain has TRBV7-6 and TRBJ2-3; 10 bases match TRBD1. The J segment lost 2 bases and the V segment lost 5 bases, leaving 7 bases of the junction unmatched. Germline lookup yields CDR1 SGHVS and CDR2 FNYEAQ. This CDR3 has 16 amino acids. The CDR3 protein is CASSARQGATTDTQYF. The CDR3 region has the DNA TGTGCCAGCAGCGCCAGACAGGGGGCGACCACAGATACGCAGTATTTT.